The 5 T cell receptor beta chains given below trace back to one sample, sequenced in a study of cytomegalovirus exposure and HLA in healthy donors. Amplification used 60 Vbeta primers and 13 Jbeta primers. Assay used: immunoSEQ multiplex PCR; TCRdb lists only in-frame clones, some missing. The repertoire holds 110,000 or so clones, with over 55% as singletons. Sequencing input: PBMCs. These receptors came from a man younger than 35 in good health and CMV-seropositive.

The rearrangement joins TRBV5-1 to TRBJ2-5, with 12 bases identical to TRBD2. Germline V gene data show CDR1 as SGHRS and CDR2 as YFSETQ. The CDR3 extends over 16 amino acids. With V trimmed by 1 base and J by 5 bases, 6 bases remained unmatched. This chain's CDR3 is CASSLFGLAGRETQYF. Written as DNA, the CDR3 is TGCGCCAGCAGCTTGTTTGGACTAGCGGGGCGGGAGACCCAGTACTTC. Combining the CDR3 with reference TRBV5-1 and TRBJ2-5 gives the whole variable domain KAGVTQTPRYLIKTRGQQVTLSCSPISGHRSVSWYQQTPGQGLQFLFEYFSETQRNKGNFPGRFSGRQFSNSRSEMNVSTLELGDSALYLCASSLFGLAGRETQYFGPGTRLLVL.

This clone appeared once. The V and J genes are TRBV6-6 and TRBJ2-5, with D possibly matching TRBD2 (6 bases). V lost 3 bases and J lost 7, with 12 bases in between. CDR1 and CDR2 from the germline V gene are MNHNY and SVGAGI (reference sequence). This CDR3 has 13 residues. CDR3 sequence (DNA): TGTGCCAGCAGTTATGCGGGGCACCCGACCCAGTACTTC. Protein: CASSYAGHPTQYF.

V is TRBV11-2 and J is TRBJ1-2, with D unresolved. Germline V gives CDR1 SGHAT, CDR2 FQNNGV. This CDR3 spans 13 amino acids. V lost 1 base, J lost 8 bases, and 11 bases lay in between. The CDR3 DNA reads as TGTGCCAGCAGCTTAGTCGACCCCGGGGGCTACACCTTC. It translates to CASSLVDPGGYTF.

The chain has TRBV7-7 and TRBJ2-3; 7 nucleotides align to TRBD2. The CDR3 has 13 amino acids. V was pared by 2 bases and J by 8 bases, with 4 bases of the junction left unmatched. Germline V gene sequence: CDR1 SSHAT, CDR2 FNYEAQ (reference sequence). The CDR3 DNA follows: TGTGCCAGCAGCTTAAGCAGCGGGGCTACGCAGTATTTT. This codes for CASSLSSGATQYF.

V usage is TRBV27 and J usage is TRBJ1-2; D perhaps matches TRBD1 (6 bases). The CDR3 extends over 14 amino acids. In germline, CDR1 is MNHEY, CDR2 SMNVEV (reference sequence). Trimming took 11 bases from V and 7 from J, leaving 23 bases between them. Here the CDR3 reads CAPSRGADLRGYTF. The DNA of the CDR3 is TGTGCCCCCTCACGGGGGGCAGACCTTCGTGGCTACACCTTC.